This T cell receptor beta chain was sequenced during a study of radiotherapy plus CTLA-4 blockade in lung cancer. Study-wide results and limits: Reportedly, early blood T cell clone dynamics best predicted response, with interferon-beta.

Relative to its sample, this clone is medium-sized (0.01 to 0.1%). Its antigen is still unknown. TCRdb's copy holds only in-frame clones and misses some; the assay was immunoSEQ multiplex PCR. The profile shows about 38,000 clones, about 80% of them singletons. Germline V gene data show CDR1 as SGHVS and CDR2 as FNYEAQ. V shed 4 bases and J shed 2 bases, with 12 bases lying between them. CDR3 length equals 14 residues. This chain links TRBV7-6 with TRBJ2-7, with D uncertain. Sequencing used peripheral blood, obtained from a patient treated with radiotherapy plus ipilimumab. This clonotype was obtained from a human donor with non-small cell lung cancer who had stable disease on radiotherapy plus ipilimumab. The CDR3 bases are TGTGCCAGCAGCTCCTTCCAAGGCCCCTACGAGCAGTACTTC. Translating it yields CASSSFQGPYEQYF.